This TCR beta chain is from a study of cytomegalovirus exposure and HLA in healthy donors. PCR involved 60 Vbeta and 13 Jbeta primers. Profiling relied on immunoSEQ multiplex PCR, and the TCRdb table lists in-frame clones only, not all of them. The sample records some 110,000 clones, 81% being singletons. A single count supports this clone. The V and J ends lost 9 bases and 3 bases, in that order; junction bases with no gene match: 12. The germline CDR1 and CDR2 sequences are SGHDN and FVKESK. The CDR3 sequence is 15 residues long. Sequencing was done on a sample of PBMCs. The clonotype comes from a woman in her 30s in good health and CMV-seronegative. V usage is TRBV14 and J usage is TRBJ2-7; 9 nucleotides agree with TRBD1. Written as DNA, the CDR3 is TGTGCCAGTCGTAACTCCGGGACAGGGATCTACGAGCAGTACTTC. Its translation is CASRNSGTGIYEQYF. Supplemented by reference TRBV14 and TRBJ2-7, the full variable domain reads EAGVTQFPSHSVIEKGQTVTLRCDPISGHDNLYWYRRVMGKEIKFLLHFVKESKQDESGMPNNRFLAERTGGTYSTLKVQPAELEDSGVYFCASRNSGTGIYEQYFGPGTRLTVT.